This record looks at one T cell receptor beta chain sequence and its context. No antigen is known for it. This entry belongs to a study of OX40 agonist ivuxolimab in advanced cancers. Overall study context: In three patients, partial responses were observed, one with hepatocellular carcinoma and two with cutaneous melanoma. Whole-study results and caveats: Mean expanded clone counts were higher in CD8+ than CD4+ T cells.

Autoimmune disease history or systemic immunosuppression barred patients. Produced via immunoSEQ multiplex PCR; TCRdb's table is partial and in-frame only. The repertoire has about 26,000 clones, approximately 90% of them found once; the top ten carry roughly 19%. This CDR3 spans 15 amino acids. From germline, CDR1 is SGDLS and CDR2 YYNGEE. The V and J ends lost 2 bases and 3 bases, in that order; junction bases with no gene match: 8. The V call is TRBV9, the J call TRBJ2-7, with 7 bases that match TRBD2. The sample in question was CD4+ or CD8+ T cells sorted from blood, obtained in a trial of the OX40 agonist ivuxolimab. This clonotype was sampled from an adult with an advanced solid tumor such as melanoma, head and neck, liver or kidney cancer. This CDR3 is CASSVSWGGYYEQYF. The CDR3 DNA reads as TGTGCCAGCAGCGTCTCCTGGGGGGGTTACTACGAGCAGTACTTC.